By proportion, the clone carrying this T cell receptor (beta chain) is medium-sized. The entry originates in a study of human T cells and chemical hapten exposure. Each CDR3 protein gets one entry after TCRdb re-called the RACE reads with MiXCR. Counted here are around 42,000 distinct CDR3 sequences, approximately 3.4% occurring once; the ten biggest clones make up about 7.4%. Time point indicated: patch test 2, 6 weeks after DPC sensitization. Treatment specified: therapeutic diphenylcyclopropenone sensitization with weekly scalp DPC. J gave up 7 bases and V 4 bases, and 8 bases lay outside the gene matches. Germline lookup yields CDR1 MNHEY and CDR2 SVGEGT. The CDR3 is made up of 15 amino acids.

The source was whole blood, collected in connection with sensitization to the hapten diphenylcyclopropenone (DPC). V gene TRBV6-2 or TRBV6-3 combines with J gene TRBJ2-1, with 9 bases aligning to TRBD2. This clonotype originated in a man between 40 and 49 years old with alopecia areata. Some clones in this sample may be carry-over from other donors' samples. In DNA, the CDR3 is TGTGCCAGCAGTTTACTAGCGGGCCTGGGGAATGAGCAGTTCTTC. Protein product: CASSLLAGLGNEQFF.